The TCR beta chain under discussion was sequenced for a study of TIL therapy for anti-PD-1-resistant metastatic lung cancer. This CDR3 is 16 amino acids long. Germline values: CDR1 GTSNPN, CDR2 SVGIG (reference sequence). V lost 0 bases and J lost 3, with 16 bases in between. The libraries were made with immunoSEQ v3. Assay: immunoSEQ multiplex PCR; the TCRdb copy retains only in-frame clones and omits some. Of 25,000 to 30,000 clones listed, less than 65% are singletons. As to time point: pre-treatment sample, taken before nivolumab and TIL therapy. Most excised metastases sampled were pleural nodules or supraclavicular lymph nodes.

The rearrangement joins TRBV30 to TRBJ2-3; a possible D gene is TRBD1 (6 bases). This receptor was identified in a woman aged 30-79 years with non-small cell lung cancer. Sequenced here: tumor tissue, sampled at baseline. The CDR3 region has the DNA TGTGCCTGGAGTGTACCCGCCGGCACAGGGACAGATACGCAGTATTTT. Translating it yields CAWSVPAGTGTDTQYF.